This T cell receptor beta chain was sequenced for a study of blood T cell repertoires in COVID-19. Measured with immunoSEQ multiplex PCR; TCRdb has only the in-frame clones, and not every one. This table holds 150,000 or so clones, 90% to 95% found once. The V end was cut by 0 bases, the J end by 4 bases, with 4 bases between. The CDR3 spans 13 residues. Per germline, CDR1 SGDLS and CDR2 YYNGEE. The origin of this receptor is a man aged 50-60 years with acute or convalescent COVID-19. V is TRBV9 and J is TRBJ2-2, with D uncertain. The sequenced sample consisted of peripheral blood. The CDR3 loop is CASSVGLTGELFF. The CDR3 region has the DNA TGTGCCAGCAGCGTAGGGCTCACCGGGGAGCTGTTTTTT.